This T cell receptor (beta chain) was profiled in a study of control samples from healthy donors and cancer patients. Some clones are missing from TCRdb's copy, which holds only in-frame ones; the method was immunoSEQ multiplex PCR. The sample yields approximately 52,000 clones, 75% to 90% seen once. Sample: PBMCs. The receptor comes from a man aged 55-75 years with head and neck cancer.

The CDR3 is CASQRRNHSPLHF. The DNA of the CDR3 is TGTGCCAGTCAAAGAAGAAACCATTCACCCCTCCACTTT. The chain combines TRBV28 with TRBJ1-6; D ambiguous. CDR1 and CDR2 (germline): MDHEN, SYDVKM. V was shortened by 9 bases and J by 8 bases, with 14 bases between the two germline ends. The CDR3 totals 13 residues.